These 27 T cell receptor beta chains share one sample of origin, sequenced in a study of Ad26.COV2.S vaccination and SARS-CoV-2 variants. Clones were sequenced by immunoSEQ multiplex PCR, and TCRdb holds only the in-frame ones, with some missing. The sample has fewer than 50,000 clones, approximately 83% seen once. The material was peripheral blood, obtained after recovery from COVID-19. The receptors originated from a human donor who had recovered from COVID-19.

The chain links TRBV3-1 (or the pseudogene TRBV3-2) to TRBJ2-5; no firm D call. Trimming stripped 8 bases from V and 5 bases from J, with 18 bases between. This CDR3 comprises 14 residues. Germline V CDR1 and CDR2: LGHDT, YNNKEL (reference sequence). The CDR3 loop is CASSSLSVAETQYF. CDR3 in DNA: TGTGCCAGCTCCTCCCTTTCAGTGGCGGAGACCCAGTACTTC.

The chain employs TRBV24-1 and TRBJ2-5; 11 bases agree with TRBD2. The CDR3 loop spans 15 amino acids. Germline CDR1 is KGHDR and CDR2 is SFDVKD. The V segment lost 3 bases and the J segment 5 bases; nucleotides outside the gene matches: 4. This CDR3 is CATSDPRTSGETQYF. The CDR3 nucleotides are TGTGCCACCAGTGATCCCAGGACTAGCGGGGAGACCCAGTACTTC.

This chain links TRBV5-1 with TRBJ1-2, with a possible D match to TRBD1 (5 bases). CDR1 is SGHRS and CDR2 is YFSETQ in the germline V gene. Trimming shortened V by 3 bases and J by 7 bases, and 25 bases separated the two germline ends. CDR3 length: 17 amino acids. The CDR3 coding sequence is TGCGCCAGCAGCTCTAGAGGGCAGGGAGGCAAGCCGGGTGGCTACACCTTC. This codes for CASSSRGQGGKPGGYTF.

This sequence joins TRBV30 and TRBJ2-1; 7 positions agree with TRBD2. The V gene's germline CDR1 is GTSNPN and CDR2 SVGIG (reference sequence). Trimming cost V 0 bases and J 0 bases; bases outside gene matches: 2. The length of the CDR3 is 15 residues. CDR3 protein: CAWSVLAPSYNEQFF. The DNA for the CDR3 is TGTGCCTGGAGTGTACTAGCGCCCTCCTACAATGAGCAGTTCTTC.

In nucleotides, the CDR3 is TGTGCCAGCTCACTTTCCACAAAGACAGATACGCAGTATTTT. Its protein product is CASSLSTKTDTQYF. This chain connects TRBV18 to TRBJ2-3; D is unclear. The CDR3 is 14 residues long. Germline CDR1 is KGHSH and CDR2 is LQKENI. V lost 4 bases to trimming and J lost 3 bases, with 11 bases between them.

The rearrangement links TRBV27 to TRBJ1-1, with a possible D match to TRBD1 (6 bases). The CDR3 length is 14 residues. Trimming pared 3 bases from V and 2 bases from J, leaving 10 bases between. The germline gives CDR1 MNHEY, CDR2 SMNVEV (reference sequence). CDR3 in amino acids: CASSFRGPNTEAFF. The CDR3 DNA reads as TGTGCCAGCAGTTTCAGGGGCCCCAACACTGAAGCTTTCTTT.

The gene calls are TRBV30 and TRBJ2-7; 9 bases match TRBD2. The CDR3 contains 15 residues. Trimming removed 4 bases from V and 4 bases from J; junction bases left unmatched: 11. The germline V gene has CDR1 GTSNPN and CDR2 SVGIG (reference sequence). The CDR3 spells CAWIRLSGRSYEQYF. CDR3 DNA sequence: TGTGCCTGGATTCGGCTGAGCGGGAGGTCGTACGAGCAGTACTTC.

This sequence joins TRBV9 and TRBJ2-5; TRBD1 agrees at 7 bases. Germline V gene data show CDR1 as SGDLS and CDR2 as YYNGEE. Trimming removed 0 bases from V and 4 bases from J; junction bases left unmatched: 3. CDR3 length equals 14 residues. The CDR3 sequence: CASSVERGLETQYF. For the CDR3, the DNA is TGTGCCAGCAGCGTAGAGAGGGGGCTAGAGACCCAGTACTTC.

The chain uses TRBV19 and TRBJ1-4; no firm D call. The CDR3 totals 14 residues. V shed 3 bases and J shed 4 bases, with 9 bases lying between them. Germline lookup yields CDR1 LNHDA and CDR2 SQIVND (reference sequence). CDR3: CASSIVSFNEKLFF. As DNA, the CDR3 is TGTGCCAGTAGTATCGTCAGTTTTAATGAAAAACTGTTTTTT.

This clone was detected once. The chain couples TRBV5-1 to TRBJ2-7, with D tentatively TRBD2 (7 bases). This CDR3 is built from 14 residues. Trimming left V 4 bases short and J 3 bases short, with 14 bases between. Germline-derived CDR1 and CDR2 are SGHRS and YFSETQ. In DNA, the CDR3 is TGCGCCAGCAGCCCGGGGGGCAGGTACTACGAGCAGTACTTC. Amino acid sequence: CASSPGGRYYEQYF.

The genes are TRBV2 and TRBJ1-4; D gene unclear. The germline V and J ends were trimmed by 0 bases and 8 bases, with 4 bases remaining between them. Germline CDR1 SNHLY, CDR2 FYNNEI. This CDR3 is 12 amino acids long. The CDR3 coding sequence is TGTGCCAGCAGTGAAGCCGGCGAAAAACTGTTTTTT. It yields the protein CASSEAGEKLFF.

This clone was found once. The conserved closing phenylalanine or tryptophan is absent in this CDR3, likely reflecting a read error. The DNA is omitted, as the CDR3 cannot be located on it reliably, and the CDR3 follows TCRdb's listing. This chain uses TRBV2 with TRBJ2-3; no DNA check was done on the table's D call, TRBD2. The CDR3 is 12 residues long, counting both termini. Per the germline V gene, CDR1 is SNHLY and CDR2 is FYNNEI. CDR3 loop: CASSVRLAGGRI.

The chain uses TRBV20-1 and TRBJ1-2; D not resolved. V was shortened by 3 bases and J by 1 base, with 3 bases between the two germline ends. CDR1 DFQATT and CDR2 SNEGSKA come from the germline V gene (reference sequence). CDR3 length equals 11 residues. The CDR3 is CSASDNYGYTF. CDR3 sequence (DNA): TGCAGTGCTAGTGATAACTATGGCTACACCTTC.

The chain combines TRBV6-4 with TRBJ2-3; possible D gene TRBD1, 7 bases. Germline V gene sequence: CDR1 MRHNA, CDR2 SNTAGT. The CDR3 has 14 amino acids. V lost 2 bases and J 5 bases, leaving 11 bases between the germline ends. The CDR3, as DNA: TGTGCCAGCAGTGACAGACAGGGAGGAGATACGCAGTATTTT. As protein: CASSDRQGGDTQYF.

The CDR3: CATSTGGDFLGDTQYF. The DNA of the CDR3 is TGTGCCACCAGCACTGGGGGGGATTTTCTGGGTGATACGCAGTATTTT. V usage is TRBV15 and J usage is TRBJ2-3; 7 nucleotides match TRBD2. The V and J ends lost 4 bases and 6 bases, in that order; junction bases with no gene match: 13. The germline CDR1 and CDR2 sequences are LNHNV and YYDKDF (reference sequence). The CDR3 consists of 16 residues.

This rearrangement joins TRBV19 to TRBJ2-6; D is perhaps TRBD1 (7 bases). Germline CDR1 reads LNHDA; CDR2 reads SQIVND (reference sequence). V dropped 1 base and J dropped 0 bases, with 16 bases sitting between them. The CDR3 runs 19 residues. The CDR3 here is CASSIARGTASSGANVLTF. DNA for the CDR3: TGTGCCAGTAGTATAGCCCGCGGGACAGCTAGCTCTGGGGCCAACGTCCTGACTTTC.

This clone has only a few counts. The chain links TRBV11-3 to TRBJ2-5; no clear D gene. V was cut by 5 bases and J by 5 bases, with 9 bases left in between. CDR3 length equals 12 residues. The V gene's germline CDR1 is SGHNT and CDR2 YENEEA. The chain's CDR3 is CASSIYGETQYF. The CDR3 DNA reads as TGTGCCAGCAGCATATATGGGGAGACCCAGTACTTC.

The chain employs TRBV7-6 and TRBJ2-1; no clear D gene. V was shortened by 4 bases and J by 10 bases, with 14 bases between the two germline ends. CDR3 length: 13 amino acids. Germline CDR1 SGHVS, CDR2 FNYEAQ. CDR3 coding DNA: TGTGCCAGCAGCTCCCTTTCGAATCCCGAGCAGTTCTTC. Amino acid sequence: CASSSLSNPEQFF.

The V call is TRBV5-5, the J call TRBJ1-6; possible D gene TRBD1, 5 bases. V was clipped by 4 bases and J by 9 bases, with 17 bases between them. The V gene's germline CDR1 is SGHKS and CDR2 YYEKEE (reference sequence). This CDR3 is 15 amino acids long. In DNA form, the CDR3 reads TGTGCCAGCAGCCCCCTGGCAGGGACCTCTTCACCCCTCCACTTT. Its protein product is CASSPLAGTSSPLHF.

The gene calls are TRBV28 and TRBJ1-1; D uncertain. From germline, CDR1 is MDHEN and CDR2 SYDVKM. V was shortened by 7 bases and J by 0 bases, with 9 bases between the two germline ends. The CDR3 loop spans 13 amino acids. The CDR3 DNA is TGTGCCAGCACCTTACCAGTGAACACTGAAGCTTTCTTT. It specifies CASTLPVNTEAFF.

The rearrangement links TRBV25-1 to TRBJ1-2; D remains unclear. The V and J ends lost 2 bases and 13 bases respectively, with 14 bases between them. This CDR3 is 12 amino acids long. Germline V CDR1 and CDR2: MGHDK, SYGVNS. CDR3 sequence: CASSELRGKGTF. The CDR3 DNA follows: TGTGCCAGCAGTGAACTACGTGGGAAGGGCACCTTC.

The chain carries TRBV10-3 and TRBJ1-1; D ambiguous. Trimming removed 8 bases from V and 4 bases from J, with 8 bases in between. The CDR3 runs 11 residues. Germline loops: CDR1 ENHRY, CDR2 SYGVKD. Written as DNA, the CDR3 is TGTGCCATCGGTTTCGGCACTGAAGCTTTCTTT. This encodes CAIGFGTEAFF.

The CDR3 region has the DNA TGCAGTGCTAGGGGGGACTATGGCTACACCTTC. Protein sequence: CSARGDYGYTF. The genes are TRBV20-1 and TRBJ1-2, with a weak D call TRBD1 (5 bases). This CDR3 region has 11 residues. V was clipped by 3 bases and J by 3 bases, with 5 bases between them. Germline V gene data show CDR1 as DFQATT and CDR2 as SNEGSKA (reference sequence).

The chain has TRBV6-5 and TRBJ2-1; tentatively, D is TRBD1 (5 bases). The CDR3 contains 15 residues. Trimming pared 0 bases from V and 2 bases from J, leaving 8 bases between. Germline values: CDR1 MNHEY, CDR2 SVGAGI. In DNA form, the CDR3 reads TGTGCCAGCAGTTACTCAGGGGCCACCTACAATGAGCAGTTCTTC. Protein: CASSYSGATYNEQFF.

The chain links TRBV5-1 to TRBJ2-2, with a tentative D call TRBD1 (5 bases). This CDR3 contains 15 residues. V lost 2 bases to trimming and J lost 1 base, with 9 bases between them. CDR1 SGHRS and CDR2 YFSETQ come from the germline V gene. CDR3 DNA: TGCGCCAGCAGCTTAGACAGTCAGAACACCGGGGAGCTGTTTTTT. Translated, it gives CASSLDSQNTGELFF.

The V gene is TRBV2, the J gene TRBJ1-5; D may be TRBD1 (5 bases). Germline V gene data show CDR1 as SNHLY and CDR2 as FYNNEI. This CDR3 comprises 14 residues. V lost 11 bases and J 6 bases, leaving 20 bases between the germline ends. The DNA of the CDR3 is TGTGCCCCGCAGCTCCTCAGAGGGGTTCAGCCCCAGCATTTT. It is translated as CAPQLLRGVQPQHF.

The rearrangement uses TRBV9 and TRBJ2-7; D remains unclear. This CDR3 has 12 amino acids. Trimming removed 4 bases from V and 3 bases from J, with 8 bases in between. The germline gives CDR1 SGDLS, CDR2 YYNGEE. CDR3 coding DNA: TGTGCCAGCAGCTATACGGGCTACGAGCAGTACTTC. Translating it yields CASSYTGYEQYF.